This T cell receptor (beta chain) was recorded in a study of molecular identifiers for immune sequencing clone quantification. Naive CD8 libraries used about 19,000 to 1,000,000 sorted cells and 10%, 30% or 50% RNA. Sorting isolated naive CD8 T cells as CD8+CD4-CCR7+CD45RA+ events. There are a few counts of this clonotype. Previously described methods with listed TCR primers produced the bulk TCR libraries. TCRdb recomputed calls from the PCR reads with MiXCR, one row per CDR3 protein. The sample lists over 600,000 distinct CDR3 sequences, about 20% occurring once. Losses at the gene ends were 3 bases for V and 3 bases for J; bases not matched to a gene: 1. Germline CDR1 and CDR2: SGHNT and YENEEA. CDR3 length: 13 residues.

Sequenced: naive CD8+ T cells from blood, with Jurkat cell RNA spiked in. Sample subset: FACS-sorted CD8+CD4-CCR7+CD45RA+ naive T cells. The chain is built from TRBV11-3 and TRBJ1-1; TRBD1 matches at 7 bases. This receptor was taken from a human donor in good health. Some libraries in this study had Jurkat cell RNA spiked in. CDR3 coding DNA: TGTGCCAGCAGCTTGAGGGGGCACACTGAAGCTTTCTTT. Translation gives CASSLRGHTEAFF.